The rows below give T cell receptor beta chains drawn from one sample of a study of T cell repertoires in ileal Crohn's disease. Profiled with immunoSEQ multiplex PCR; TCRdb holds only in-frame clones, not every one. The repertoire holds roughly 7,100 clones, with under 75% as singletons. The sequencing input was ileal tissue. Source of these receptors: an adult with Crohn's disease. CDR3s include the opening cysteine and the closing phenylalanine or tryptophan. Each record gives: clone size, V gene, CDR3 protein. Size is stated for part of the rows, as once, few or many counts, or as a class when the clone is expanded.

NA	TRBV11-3	CASSYPTGDYEQYF
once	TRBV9	CASSAFRGANYGYTF
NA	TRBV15	CATSSWDNQETQYF
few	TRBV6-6	CASGTGGSTDTQYF
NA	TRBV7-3	CASSSAVEERHISYNEQFF
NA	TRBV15	CATSNPDRLGYEQYF
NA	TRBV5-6	CASSLGTGTNTEAFF
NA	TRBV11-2	CASSLTPGGYEQYF
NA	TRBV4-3	CASSQDRSNQPQHF
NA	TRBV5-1	CASSLGLDSLYNTEAFF
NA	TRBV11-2	CASSRPGAEYGYTF
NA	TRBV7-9	CASSSRFLYGQEYF
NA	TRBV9	CASSVGKGGNTEAFF
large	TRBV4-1	CASSLRTPGYEQYF
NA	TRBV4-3	CASSQAVGLGYEQYF
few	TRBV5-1	CASSLQQGRGTEAFF
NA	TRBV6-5	CASRSGTGNTIYF
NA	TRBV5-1	CASSLLTGATYEQYF
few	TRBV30	CAWSLGGNSNQPQHF
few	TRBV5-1	CASSLAPAGSRDTQYF
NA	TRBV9	CASSVGTGPFDEQYF
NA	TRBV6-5	CASSTVAAYEQYF
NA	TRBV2	CASTSSGGAADTQYF
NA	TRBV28	CASRGDRRNYGYTF
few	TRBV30	CAWRAGTSTDTQYF
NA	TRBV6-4	CASSHGGGASDTQYF
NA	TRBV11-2	CASSLDRGGNEKLFF
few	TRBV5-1	CASSLDGPDRGGYTF
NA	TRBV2	CASSPRTGGRETQYF
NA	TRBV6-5	CASSTPGTEIYGYTF
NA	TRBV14	CASSDLGSGRSYGYTF
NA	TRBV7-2	CASSLTIDHEQYF
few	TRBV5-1	CASSWPSGVSYNEQFF
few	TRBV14	CASSRSGTTSPLHF
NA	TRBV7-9	CASSSSGTDTQYF
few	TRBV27	CASSPGLAGVYF
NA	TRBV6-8	CAIYSGDRGNTEAFF
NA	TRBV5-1	CASSLDLAGSYNEQFF
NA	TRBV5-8	CASSLRTGGTGELFF